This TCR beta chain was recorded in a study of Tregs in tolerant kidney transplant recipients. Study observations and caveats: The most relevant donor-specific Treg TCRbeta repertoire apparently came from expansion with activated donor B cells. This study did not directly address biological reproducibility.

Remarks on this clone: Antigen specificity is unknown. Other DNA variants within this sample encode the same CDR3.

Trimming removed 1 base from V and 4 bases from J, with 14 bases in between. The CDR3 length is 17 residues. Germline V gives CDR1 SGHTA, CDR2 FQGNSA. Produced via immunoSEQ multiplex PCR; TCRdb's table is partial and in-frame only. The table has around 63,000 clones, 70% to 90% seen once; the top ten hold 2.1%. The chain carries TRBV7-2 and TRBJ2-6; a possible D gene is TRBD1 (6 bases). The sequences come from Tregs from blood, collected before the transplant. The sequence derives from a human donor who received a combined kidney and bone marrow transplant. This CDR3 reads CASSLVQGSLGANVLTF. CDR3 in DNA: TGTGCCAGCAGCTTAGTTCAGGGGTCTTTAGGGGCCAACGTCCTGACTTTC.